This entry describes one T cell receptor delta chain. The antigen remains unidentified. TCRdb attributes to this sequence the protein of a much larger clone, which differs from the DNA translation at residue 5; a read error is likely, and the protein displayed is translated from the DNA. Flow sorting of PBMC yielded separate Vgamma9/Vdelta2+ and Vdelta2-negative gammadelta T cell populations for bulk repertoire analysis. These data belong to a study of γδ T cells in repeated Plasmodium falciparum infection. Across the whole study: Over roughly 640 days, donors received four mosquito-bite P. falciparum NF54 infections. Study-level points and caveats: Repeated controlled infections reportedly drove waves of new clonotype selection in Vdelta2-negative, mostly Vdelta1+, gammadelta repertoires.

TCRdb re-processed the multiplex PCR reads via CATT. The profile shows about 93,000 delta-chain clones, over 0.75% of them singletons. The germline V gene has CDR1 TSWWSYY and CDR2 QGS. The CDR3 runs to 18 residues. Trimming at V came to 4 bases and at J to 0 bases, leaving 13 bases not matched to a gene. The sample taken for sequencing was gamma-delta T cells from blood. This chain joins TRDV1 and TRDJ1; 8 bases match TRDD3. In the absence of a J gene in TCRdb, the DNA was matched to germline to assign it here. This clonotype was obtained from a pool of human donors (malaria-infected and uninfected, not separated). In DNA, the CDR3 is TGTGCTCTTGGGGTCATTCCCCTGGGGATACCTTACACCGATAAACTCATCTTT. This codes for CALGVIPLGIPYTDKLIF.